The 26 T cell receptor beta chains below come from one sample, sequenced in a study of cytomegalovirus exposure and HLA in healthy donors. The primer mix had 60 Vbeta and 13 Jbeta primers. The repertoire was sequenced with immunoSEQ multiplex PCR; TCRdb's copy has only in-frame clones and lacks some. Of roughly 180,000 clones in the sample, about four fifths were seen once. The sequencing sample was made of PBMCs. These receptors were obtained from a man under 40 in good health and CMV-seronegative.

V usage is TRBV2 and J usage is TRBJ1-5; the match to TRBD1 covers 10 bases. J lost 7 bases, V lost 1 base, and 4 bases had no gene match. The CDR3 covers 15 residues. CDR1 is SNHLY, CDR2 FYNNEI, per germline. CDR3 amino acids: CASSEGGQGGQPQHF. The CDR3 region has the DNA TGTGCCAGCAGTGAAGGCGGACAGGGGGGACAGCCCCAGCATTTT.

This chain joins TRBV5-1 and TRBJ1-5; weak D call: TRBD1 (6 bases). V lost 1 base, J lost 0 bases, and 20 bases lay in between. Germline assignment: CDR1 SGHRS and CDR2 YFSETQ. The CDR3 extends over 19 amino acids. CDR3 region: CASSLISWDTYLSNQPQHF. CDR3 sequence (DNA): TGCGCCAGCAGCTTGATTTCCTGGGACACCTACCTTAGCAATCAGCCCCAGCATTTT.

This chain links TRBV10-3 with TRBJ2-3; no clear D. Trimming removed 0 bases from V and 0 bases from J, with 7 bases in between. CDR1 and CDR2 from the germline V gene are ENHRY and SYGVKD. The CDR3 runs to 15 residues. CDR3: CAISESQTSTDTQYF. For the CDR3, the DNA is TGTGCCATCAGTGAGTCCCAGACTAGCACAGATACGCAGTATTTT.

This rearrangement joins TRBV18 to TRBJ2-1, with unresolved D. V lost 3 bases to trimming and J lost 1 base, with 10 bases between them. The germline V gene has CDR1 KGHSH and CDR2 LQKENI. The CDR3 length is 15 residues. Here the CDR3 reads CASSPGSLSYNEQFF. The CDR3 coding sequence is TGTGCCAGCTCACCGGGCAGTTTATCCTACAATGAGCAGTTCTTC.

The CDR3 here is CASSVGGLLNYGYTF. CDR3 DNA: TGTGCCAGCAGCGTAGGGGGGCTTCTGAACTATGGCTACACCTTC. The V and J genes are TRBV9 and TRBJ1-2; TRBD1 might be the D (6 bases). V lost 0 bases, J lost 2 bases, and 11 bases lay in between. This CDR3 is 15 amino acids long. Germline V gene data show CDR1 as SGDLS and CDR2 as YYNGEE.

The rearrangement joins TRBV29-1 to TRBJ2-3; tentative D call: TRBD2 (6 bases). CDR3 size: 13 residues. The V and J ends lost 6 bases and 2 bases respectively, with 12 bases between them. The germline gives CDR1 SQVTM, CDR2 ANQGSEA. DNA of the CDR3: TGCAGCGTGTCACTAGCCCACACAGATACGCAGTATTTT. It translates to CSVSLAHTDTQYF.

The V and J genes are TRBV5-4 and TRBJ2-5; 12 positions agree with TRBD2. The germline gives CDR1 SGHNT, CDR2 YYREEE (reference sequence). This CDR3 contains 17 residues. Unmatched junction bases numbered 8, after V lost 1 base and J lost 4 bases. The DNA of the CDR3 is TGTGCCAGCAGCTTGTATTCAGGACTAGCGGGAAGAGAGACCCAGTACTTC. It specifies CASSLYSGLAGRETQYF.

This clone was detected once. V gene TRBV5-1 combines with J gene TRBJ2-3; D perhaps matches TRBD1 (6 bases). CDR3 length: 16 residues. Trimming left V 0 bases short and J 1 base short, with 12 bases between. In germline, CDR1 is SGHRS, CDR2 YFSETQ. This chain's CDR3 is CASSLASPGGTDTQYF. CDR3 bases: TGCGCCAGCAGCTTGGCCAGTCCAGGGGGCACAGATACGCAGTATTTT.

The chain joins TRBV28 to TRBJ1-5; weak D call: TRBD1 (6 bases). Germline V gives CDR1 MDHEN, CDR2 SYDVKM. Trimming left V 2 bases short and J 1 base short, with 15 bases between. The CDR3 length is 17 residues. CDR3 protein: CASSLPGHDLSNQPQHF. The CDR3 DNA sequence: TGTGCCAGCAGTTTACCGGGACATGACTTGAGCAATCAGCCCCAGCATTTT.

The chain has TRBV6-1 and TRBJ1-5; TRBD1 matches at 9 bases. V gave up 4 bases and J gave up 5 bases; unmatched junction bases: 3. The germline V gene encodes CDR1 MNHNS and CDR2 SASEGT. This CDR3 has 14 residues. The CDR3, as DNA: TGTGCCAGCAGTGTGAGGACAGGGGATCAGCCCCAGCATTTT. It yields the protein CASSVRTGDQPQHF.

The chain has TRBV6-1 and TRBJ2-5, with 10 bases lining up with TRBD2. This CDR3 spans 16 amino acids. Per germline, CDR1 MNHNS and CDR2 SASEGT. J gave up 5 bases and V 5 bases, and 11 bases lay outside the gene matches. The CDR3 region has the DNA TGTGCCAGCAGTAAAGAGCGGGAGGGCCGCGGGGAGACCCAGTACTTC. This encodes CASSKEREGRGETQYF.

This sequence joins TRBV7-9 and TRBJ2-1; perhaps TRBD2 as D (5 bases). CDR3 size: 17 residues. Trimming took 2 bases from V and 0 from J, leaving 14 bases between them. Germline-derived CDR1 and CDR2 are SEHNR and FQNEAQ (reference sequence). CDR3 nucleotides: TGTGCCAGCAGCTTATTGGCTAGCAGAAGCTCCTACAATGAGCAGTTCTTC. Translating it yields CASSLLASRSSYNEQFF.

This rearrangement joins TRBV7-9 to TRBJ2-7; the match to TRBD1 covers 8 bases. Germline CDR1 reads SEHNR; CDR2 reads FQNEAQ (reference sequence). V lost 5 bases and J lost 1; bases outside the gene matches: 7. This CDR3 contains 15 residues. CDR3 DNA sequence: TGTGCCAGCAGCCCCCGACAGGGGACTTCCTACGAGCAGTACTTC. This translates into CASSPRQGTSYEQYF.

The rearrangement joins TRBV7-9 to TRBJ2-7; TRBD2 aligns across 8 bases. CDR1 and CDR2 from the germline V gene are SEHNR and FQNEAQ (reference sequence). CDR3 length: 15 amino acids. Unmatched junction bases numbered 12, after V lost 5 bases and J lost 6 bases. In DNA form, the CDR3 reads TGTGCCAGCAGCCGGGGGCTAGCGGGCTATAGCGAGCAGTACTTC. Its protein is CASSRGLAGYSEQYF.

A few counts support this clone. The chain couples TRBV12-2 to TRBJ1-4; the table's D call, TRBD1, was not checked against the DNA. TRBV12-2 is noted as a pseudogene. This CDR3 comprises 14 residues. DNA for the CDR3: TGTGCAAGTCGTTACAGGGTAGTGTGGGAAAAACTGTTTTTT. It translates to CASRYRVVWEKLFF.

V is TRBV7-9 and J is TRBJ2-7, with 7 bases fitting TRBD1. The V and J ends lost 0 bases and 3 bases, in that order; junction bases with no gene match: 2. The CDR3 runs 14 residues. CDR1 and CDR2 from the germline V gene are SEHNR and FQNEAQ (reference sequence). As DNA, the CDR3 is TGTGCCAGCAGCTTAGCGGACAGGCTCTACGAGCAGTACTTC. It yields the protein CASSLADRLYEQYF.

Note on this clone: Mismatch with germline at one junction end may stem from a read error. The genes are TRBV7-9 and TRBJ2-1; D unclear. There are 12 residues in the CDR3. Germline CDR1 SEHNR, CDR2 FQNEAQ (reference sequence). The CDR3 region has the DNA TGTTCCAGCAGTTTAACTAATCGAGGGCAGTTCTTC. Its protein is CSSSLTNRGQFF.

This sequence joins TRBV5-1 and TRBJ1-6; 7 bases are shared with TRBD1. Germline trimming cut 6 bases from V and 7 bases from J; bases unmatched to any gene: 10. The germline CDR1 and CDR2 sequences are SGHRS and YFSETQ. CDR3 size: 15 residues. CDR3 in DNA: TGCGCCAGCACCCCGGGACAGCCAGCGAATTCACCCCTCCACTTT. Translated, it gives CASTPGQPANSPLHF.

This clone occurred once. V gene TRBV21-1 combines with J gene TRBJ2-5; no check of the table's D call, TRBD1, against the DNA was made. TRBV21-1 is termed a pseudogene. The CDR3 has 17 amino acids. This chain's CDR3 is CASSPSRDRGRRETQYF. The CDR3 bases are TGTGCCAGCAGTCCTTCTCGGGACAGGGGCCGTCGGGAGACCCAGTACTTC.

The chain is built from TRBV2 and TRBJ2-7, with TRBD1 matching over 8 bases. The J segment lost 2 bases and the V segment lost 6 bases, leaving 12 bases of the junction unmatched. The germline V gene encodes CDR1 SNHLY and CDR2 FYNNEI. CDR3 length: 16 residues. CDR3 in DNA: TGTGCCAGCAGGGGGGGTAACAGGGGGTACCCCTACGAGCAGTACTTC. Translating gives CASRGGNRGYPYEQYF.

The CDR3 here is CASSSRRSSYEQYF. DNA of the CDR3: TGTGCCAGCAGCTCACGACGGAGCTCCTACGAGCAGTACTTC. The V and J genes are TRBV7-2 and TRBJ2-7, with D hard to call. The CDR3 spans 14 residues. Germline lookup yields CDR1 SGHTA and CDR2 FQGNSA. V lost 4 bases and J lost 0, with 10 bases in between.

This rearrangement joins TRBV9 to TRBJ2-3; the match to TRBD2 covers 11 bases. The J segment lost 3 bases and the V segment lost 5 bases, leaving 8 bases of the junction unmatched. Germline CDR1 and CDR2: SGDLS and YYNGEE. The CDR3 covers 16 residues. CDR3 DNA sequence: TGTGCCAGCAGTGTCACTAGCGGGAGTTTGACAGATACGCAGTATTTT. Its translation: CASSVTSGSLTDTQYF.

CDR3 sequence: CASSFFPSLAANTGELFF. The CDR3 DNA reads as TGCGCCAGCAGCTTCTTTCCTAGTCTTGCAGCGAACACCGGGGAGCTGTTTTTT. The chain uses TRBV5-1 and TRBJ2-2; D gene unclear. The CDR3 contains 18 residues. The germline V and J ends were trimmed by 2 bases and 0 bases, with 17 bases remaining between them. Germline values: CDR1 SGHRS, CDR2 YFSETQ. Combining the CDR3 with reference TRBV5-1 and TRBJ2-2 gives the whole variable domain KAGVTQTPRYLIKTRGQQVTLSCSPISGHRSVSWYQQTPGQGLQFLFEYFSETQRNKGNFPGRFSGRQFSNSRSEMNVSTLELGDSALYLCASSFFPSLAANTGELFFGEGSRLTVL.

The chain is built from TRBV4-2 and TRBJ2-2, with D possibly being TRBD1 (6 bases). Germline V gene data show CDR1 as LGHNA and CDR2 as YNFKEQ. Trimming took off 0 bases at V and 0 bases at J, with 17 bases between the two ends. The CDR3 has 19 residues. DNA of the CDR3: TGTGCCAGCAGCCAAGAGGCCTATGGGACAAGTGCGAACACCGGGGAGCTGTTTTTT. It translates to CASSQEAYGTSANTGELFF.

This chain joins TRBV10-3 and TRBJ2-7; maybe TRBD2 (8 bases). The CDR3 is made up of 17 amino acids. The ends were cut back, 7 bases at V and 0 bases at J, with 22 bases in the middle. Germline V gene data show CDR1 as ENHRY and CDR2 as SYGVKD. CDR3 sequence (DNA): TGTGCCATCACCCCAGGGGGTAGCGGGACCTTCTCCTACGAGCAGTACTTC. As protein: CAITPGGSGTFSYEQYF.

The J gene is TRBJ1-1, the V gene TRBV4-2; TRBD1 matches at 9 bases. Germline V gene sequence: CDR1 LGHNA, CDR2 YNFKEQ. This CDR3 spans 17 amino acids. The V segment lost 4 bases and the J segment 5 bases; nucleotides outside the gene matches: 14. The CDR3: CASSLTGQGLGKTEAFF. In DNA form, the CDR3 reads TGTGCCAGCAGCCTCACGGGACAGGGACTGGGAAAAACTGAAGCTTTCTTT.